This T cell receptor beta chain was obtained from a study of blood T cell repertoires in COVID-19 (dated by TCRdb to the early 2020s). Notes on the research overall: Samples from collaborators originated in the United States, Italy and Spain and spanned both the acute and convalescent phases of COVID-19. Samples were obtained from the ongoing ImmuneRACE study (first 160 participants) and from 1,200 or so subjects provided by 6 global collaborators. Deeply sampled blood TCRbeta repertoires from subjects exposed to, actively infected with, or recovered from COVID-19 were included in the dataset. The material from the prospective study consisted of cDNA or gDNA derived from T cells, B-cell-depleted T cells, or PBMCs. Where available, HLA class I and class II types were taken from metadata supplied by the sample provider and were not determined by assay-based typing. Nearly every sample came with metadata listing a de-identified subject ID, COVID-19 status, age in years and sex. The repertoires were released in a freely available public database intended as a resource for research on the immune response to SARS-CoV-2.

Including the terminal cysteine and phenylalanine, the CDR3 comprises 15 residues. Only CDR3 DNA is held: 45 bases, read in frame from base 1. CDR1 SEHNR and CDR2 FQNEAQ were looked up in the germline V gene (reference sequence). V was cut back by 7 bases and J by 0 bases, leaving a gap of 14 bases between them. The collaborating institutions used their own protocols to collect whole blood in K2EDTA tubes. For TCRbeta analysis, collaborators shipped samples as frozen whole blood, isolated PBMCs, or DNA extracted from either of those sample types. Details on this clone: Its antigen is not yet known. No qualities accompany the bases; no much larger clone lies one base away.

TCRbeta CDR3 regions were amplified from genomic DNA using the immunoSEQ Assay, a bias-controlled multiplex PCR. In the source study's methods: Nucleated cell counts per sample were estimated from amplification of reference gene primers within the assay. To quantify the absolute abundance of each unique TCRbeta CDR3 rearrangement, sequence reads were collapsed and filtered. Productive Simpson clonality was computed per sample as the square root of Simpson's diversity index over productive rearrangements. The source is immuneACCESS, and TCRdb retained only in-frame sequences with V and J called. Part of the clones is not carried over; for the studies checked, unresolved V genes explain less than half of this, and the remainder is unexplained. V, J and clone size reflect that table, while D and trimming were determined from the DNA. The sample data list about 150,000 clones, and more than 85% of these were observed just once. 0.5% to 0.6% of the sample lies in the top ten.

The study at large found these results: The amount of clinical and demographic metadata varied by source and participant and was provided uncurated.

The chain employs TRBV7-9 and TRBJ2-3; D gene: possibly TRBD2, on 5 matching bases. This TCR was sampled from a man in his fifties with acute or convalescent COVID-19. The specimen sequenced was peripheral blood. The CDR3 protein: CASTAAASSTDTQYF. The nucleotide sequence reads as follows: TGTGCCAGCACTGCAGCGGCCTCTAGCACAGATACGCAGTATTTT.